The 9 T cell receptor beta chains reported below all come from one sample, sequenced in a study of cytomegalovirus exposure and HLA in healthy donors. 13 Jbeta primers and 60 Vbeta primers were used for the PCR. Libraries were prepared by immunoSEQ multiplex PCR; TCRdb keeps only in-frame clonotypes and omits some of them. Of over 150,000 clones in the sample, over 65% are singletons; the top ten hold 2.5% to 3.5%. Sequenced input: PBMCs. The origin of the receptors is a woman in her 30s in good health and CMV-seronegative.

Only a few counts were recorded for this clone. J is TRBJ2-7 and V is TRBV4-1; 7 nucleotides align to TRBD1. Germline V CDR1 and CDR2: MGHRA, YSYEKL. V shed 0 bases and J 3 bases; nucleotides not matched to a gene: 5. The length of the CDR3 is 15 residues. The CDR3 loop reads CASSQDQRDSYEQYF. In DNA, the CDR3 is TGCGCCAGCAGCCAAGATCAACGGGACAGCTACGAGCAGTACTTC.

The chain carries TRBV18 and TRBJ2-2; D is ambiguous. The CDR3 consists of 12 residues. V was clipped by 3 bases and J by 3 bases, with 2 bases between them. The germline V gene has CDR1 KGHSH and CDR2 LQKENI. This CDR3 reads CASSPDTGELFF. CDR3 DNA sequence: TGTGCCAGCTCACCCGACACCGGGGAGCTGTTTTTT.

CDR3 region: CAWSAFGGPSNYGYTF. In DNA, the CDR3 is TGTGCCTGGAGTGCGTTTGGGGGCCCTTCTAACTATGGCTACACCTTC. The J gene is TRBJ1-2, the V gene TRBV30; perhaps TRBD1 as D (6 bases). Germline CDR1 reads GTSNPN; CDR2 reads SVGIG (reference sequence). V lost 1 base to trimming and J lost 0 bases, with 15 bases between them. This CDR3 region has 16 residues.

The table lists this clone with a few counts. This chain links TRBV15 with TRBJ2-7; TRBD2 aligns across 7 bases. Trimming took 6 bases from V and 3 from J; bases not matched to a gene: 5. The germline V gene has CDR1 LNHNV and CDR2 YYDKDF (reference sequence). CDR3 size: 13 residues. CDR3: CATSRGVNYEQYF. The DNA of the CDR3 is TGTGCCACCAGTCGGGGGGTTAACTACGAGCAGTACTTC.

This chain joins TRBV4-1 and TRBJ1-1, with 7 nucleotides matching TRBD1. After removal of 1 base from V and 8 bases from J, the junction contained 10 bases not matched to a gene. Germline loops: CDR1 MGHRA, CDR2 YSYEKL. This CDR3 has 15 residues. CDR3 sequence reads: CASSQVLLRGREAFF. The CDR3, as DNA: TGCGCCAGCAGCCAAGTATTATTAAGGGGGCGCGAAGCTTTCTTT.

V gene TRBV27 combines with J gene TRBJ2-7, with D possibly TRBD1 on 6 matching bases. Trimming removed 2 bases from V and 2 bases from J, with 10 bases in between. Germline assignment: CDR1 MNHEY and CDR2 SMNVEV (reference sequence). The CDR3 extends over 14 amino acids. In DNA, the CDR3 is TGTGCCAGCAGTTTAGGGGGCTTCGCCTACGAGCAGTACTTC. It codes for CASSLGGFAYEQYF.

This chain uses TRBV27 with TRBJ1-6, with 7 bases matching TRBD1. Looked up from germline, CDR1 is MNHEY and CDR2 is SMNVEV (reference sequence). The V and J ends lost 5 bases and 9 bases, in that order; junction bases with no gene match: 16. This CDR3 region has 17 residues. The CDR3 DNA reads as TGTGCCAGCAGTCTCTGGGACAGCCAGTCTTATGGTTCACCCCTCCACTTT. Translated: CASSLWDSQSYGSPLHF.

The rearrangement links TRBV5-1 to TRBJ1-6; no firm D call. This CDR3 has 14 residues. The V end lost 0 bases, the J end lost 12 bases, and 13 bases lay between the germline ends. Per germline, CDR1 SGHRS and CDR2 YFSETQ. This chain's CDR3 is CASSLGLSALPLHF. In DNA form, the CDR3 reads TGCGCCAGCAGCTTGGGGTTATCTGCGTTACCCCTCCACTTT.

The chain is built from TRBV7-9 and TRBJ2-3, with D hard to call. The CDR3 is made up of 15 amino acids. Germline V gives CDR1 SEHNR, CDR2 FQNEAQ (reference sequence). The V and J ends lost 0 bases and 0 bases respectively, with 7 bases between them. CDR3 protein: CASSLALSSTDTQYF. The CDR3 DNA reads TGTGCCAGCAGCTTAGCCCTTTCTAGCACAGATACGCAGTATTTT.